Listed below are T cell receptor beta chains from one sample, sequenced in a study of T-cell memory formation after mild COVID-19. TCRdb redid the calling of the 5' RACE reads with MiXCR, one entry per CDR3 protein. The sample records about 350,000 distinct CDR3 sequences, 12% to 15% being singletons. Sequencing was carried out using PBMCs or a T cell subset sorted from them (not recorded which). The receptor set was obtained from a man between 18 and 35 years old who had mild COVID-19 (a few samples of this study predate the infection). Cell type and time point are not known. The CDR3 runs from the conserved cysteine through the conserved F or W. Fields, in order: J gene, clone size, V gene, D gene, CDR3 DNA, CDR3 protein. A D gene is named only where the DNA matches it firmly. Rows may omit the clone size; those that give it use once, few, many or a size class.

j_gene: TRBJ2-1; abundance: .; v_gene: TRBV7-9; d_gene: TRBD2; CDR3nt: TGTGCCAGCAGCTTACCCTCTGGACTAGCGGGGGCCCCCAATGAGCAGTTCTTC; CDR3aa: CASSLPSGLAGAPNEQFF
j_gene: TRBJ2-2; abundance: few; v_gene: TRBV4-1; d_gene: TRBD2; CDR3nt: TGCGCCAGCAGCCAAGATCCAGCGGGAGCCGATCTCACCGGGGAGCTGTTTTTT; CDR3aa: CASSQDPAGADLTGELFF
j_gene: TRBJ2-1; abundance: few; v_gene: TRBV27; d_gene: TRBD1; CDR3nt: TGTGCCAGCTCGCCGGGACAGGGGGCGAATGAGCAGTTCTTC; CDR3aa: CASSPGQGANEQFF
j_gene: TRBJ2-1; abundance: few; v_gene: TRBV24-1; d_gene: .; CDR3nt: TGTGCCACCAGTGATTGGGGGTCCTCTGATGAGCAGTTCTTC; CDR3aa: CATSDWGSSDEQFF
j_gene: TRBJ2-3; abundance: .; v_gene: TRBV23-1; d_gene: .; CDR3nt: TGCGCCAGAGGGGACACCACAGATACGCAGTATTTT; CDR3aa: CARGDTTDTQYF
j_gene: TRBJ1-1; abundance: .; v_gene: TRBV6-5; d_gene: .; CDR3nt: TGTGCCAGCAGTTTAGGGATCGGCACTGAAGCTTTCTTT; CDR3aa: CASSLGIGTEAFF
j_gene: TRBJ1-6; abundance: many; v_gene: TRBV4-1; d_gene: .; CDR3nt: TGCGCCAGCAGCCCAGGGAATAATTCACCCCTCCACTTT; CDR3aa: CASSPGNNSPLHF
j_gene: TRBJ2-5; abundance: few; v_gene: TRBV7-9; d_gene: TRBD1; CDR3nt: TGTGCCAGCAGCTTTGGGACAGGGGAGGAAGAGACCCAGTACTTC; CDR3aa: CASSFGTGEEETQYF
j_gene: TRBJ1-4; abundance: .; v_gene: TRBV29-1; d_gene: .; CDR3nt: TGCAGCGTTCCCACGGGGACGCTGTTTTTT; CDR3aa: CSVPTGTLFF
j_gene: TRBJ1-2; abundance: .; v_gene: TRBV5-1; d_gene: .; CDR3nt: TGCGCCAGCAGCTTCCAGGGATCGGGATTCTATGGCTACACCTTC; CDR3aa: CASSFQGSGFYGYTF
j_gene: TRBJ1-2; abundance: .; v_gene: TRBV4-1; d_gene: .; CDR3nt: TGCGCCAGCGGGGAGAGAGCTAACTATGGCTACACCTTC; CDR3aa: CASGERANYGYTF
j_gene: TRBJ2-1; abundance: .; v_gene: TRBV11-2; d_gene: TRBD2; CDR3nt: TGTGCCAGCGGACGAACTAGCGGGGGGGCCGGGAATGAGCAGTTCTTC; CDR3aa: CASGRTSGGAGNEQFF
j_gene: TRBJ1-1; abundance: few; v_gene: TRBV19; d_gene: .; CDR3nt: TGTGCCAGTATCCTGGCAGGGAGTGGGATCGAAGCTTTCTTT; CDR3aa: CASILAGSGIEAFF
j_gene: TRBJ1-2; abundance: few; v_gene: TRBV10-2; d_gene: .; CDR3nt: TGCGCCAGCAGTGAGGTCTGGGGGGCAACTAACTATGGCTACACCTTC; CDR3aa: CASSEVWGATNYGYTF
j_gene: TRBJ1-5; abundance: few; v_gene: TRBV4-1; d_gene: .; CDR3nt: TGCGCCAGCAGCCAAGATCCCGGTCAGCCCCAGCATTTT; CDR3aa: CASSQDPGQPQHF
j_gene: TRBJ2-1; abundance: .; v_gene: TRBV20-1; d_gene: TRBD2; CDR3nt: TGCAGTCTTGGGACTAGCGGGGGCCATGAGCAGTTCTTC; CDR3aa: CSLGTSGGHEQFF
j_gene: TRBJ2-3; abundance: many; v_gene: TRBV7-6; d_gene: .; CDR3nt: TGTGCCAGCAGCTTAGGCCGTCTAGATACGCAGTATTTT; CDR3aa: CASSLGRLDTQYF
j_gene: TRBJ2-4; abundance: many; v_gene: TRBV4-1; d_gene: .; CDR3nt: TGCGCCAGCAGCCAAGATGGTCCGGTGGCCAAAAACATTCAGTACTTC; CDR3aa: CASSQDGPVAKNIQYF
j_gene: TRBJ1-1; abundance: .; v_gene: TRBV10-3; d_gene: .; CDR3nt: TGTGCCATCAGTGAGTCAAGCAGGGGCCATCCCTCGAACACTGAAGCTTTCTTT; CDR3aa: CAISESSRGHPSNTEAFF
j_gene: TRBJ1-2; abundance: few; v_gene: TRBV12-3/TRBV12-4; d_gene: TRBD1; CDR3nt: TGTGCCAGCAGTTCATCCGGGACAGCCTATGGCTACACCTTC; CDR3aa: CASSSSGTAYGYTF
j_gene: TRBJ2-2; abundance: many; v_gene: TRBV9; d_gene: .; CDR3nt: TGTGCCAGCAGCGTTGGGGGCTCGAACACCGGGGAGCTGTTTTTT; CDR3aa: CASSVGGSNTGELFF
j_gene: TRBJ2-3; abundance: .; v_gene: TRBV5-6; d_gene: .; CDR3nt: TGTGCCAGCAGCTTGGGAGGGCACGCAGATACGCAGTATTTT; CDR3aa: CASSLGGHADTQYF
j_gene: TRBJ2-5; abundance: .; v_gene: TRBV29-1; d_gene: .; CDR3nt: TGCAGCGTTGAATTTACGGGGGGCGGAGAGACCCAGTACTTC; CDR3aa: CSVEFTGGGETQYF
j_gene: TRBJ2-5; abundance: .; v_gene: TRBV5-1; d_gene: .; CDR3nt: TGCGCCAGCAGCTCGCCCGGGTCAGGGGAGACCCAGTACTTC; CDR3aa: CASSSPGSGETQYF
j_gene: TRBJ1-2; abundance: few; v_gene: TRBV6-2/TRBV6-3; d_gene: .; CDR3nt: TGTGCCAGCAGTTACGGACAAGATGGCTACACCTTC; CDR3aa: CASSYGQDGYTF
j_gene: TRBJ2-2; abundance: .; v_gene: TRBV6-5; d_gene: .; CDR3nt: TGTGCCAGCAGTCTTTCGGACGGCAGGACCGGGGAGCTGTTTTTT; CDR3aa: CASSLSDGRTGELFF
j_gene: TRBJ2-1; abundance: few; v_gene: TRBV19; d_gene: .; CDR3nt: TGTGCCAGTAGTGAGGGGTCAGCTGAGCAGTTCTTC; CDR3aa: CASSEGSAEQFF
j_gene: TRBJ1-2; abundance: .; v_gene: TRBV27; d_gene: .; CDR3nt: TGTGCCAGCAGTTCCCGCCAGCGAAGAAGAGCTAACTATGGCTACACCTTC; CDR3aa: CASSSRQRRRANYGYTF
j_gene: TRBJ2-7; abundance: many; v_gene: TRBV7-2; d_gene: .; CDR3nt: TGTGCCAGCAGTCCCGCTCTCAACTCCTACGAGCAGTACTTC; CDR3aa: CASSPALNSYEQYF
j_gene: TRBJ2-1; abundance: .; v_gene: TRBV24-1; d_gene: TRBD1; CDR3nt: TGTGCCACCAGTGAGCGACAGGGTGCAATCAATGAGCAGTTCTTC; CDR3aa: CATSERQGAINEQFF
j_gene: TRBJ2-3; abundance: many; v_gene: TRBV10-1; d_gene: .; CDR3nt: TGCGCCAGCAGTGCAAGCGGCACAGATACGCAGTATTTT; CDR3aa: CASSASGTDTQYF
j_gene: TRBJ2-7; abundance: few; v_gene: TRBV4-1; d_gene: .; CDR3nt: TGCGCCAGCAGCCAACCGACAGGCCGATCCTACGAGCAGTACTTC; CDR3aa: CASSQPTGRSYEQYF
j_gene: TRBJ1-1; abundance: .; v_gene: TRBV11-1; d_gene: TRBD1; CDR3nt: TGTGCCAGCAGCTTAGGGCCGGGACAGGGGACCACTGAAGCTTTCTTT; CDR3aa: CASSLGPGQGTTEAFF
j_gene: TRBJ1-2; abundance: .; v_gene: TRBV2; d_gene: .; CDR3nt: TGTGCCAGCAGAAAGGGGGGGACGGCCGACTATGGCTACACCTTC; CDR3aa: CASRKGGTADYGYTF
j_gene: TRBJ2-5; abundance: few; v_gene: TRBV12-3/TRBV12-4; d_gene: .; CDR3nt: TGTGCCAGCAGTTCCCGGGGGGGCCCAGGGGGAGAGACCCAGTACTTC; CDR3aa: CASSSRGGPGGETQYF
j_gene: TRBJ2-2; abundance: many; v_gene: TRBV4-2; d_gene: .; CDR3nt: TGTGCCAGCAGCCAAGGCGACTATATCGGGGAGCTGTTTTTT; CDR3aa: CASSQGDYIGELFF
j_gene: TRBJ2-3; abundance: many; v_gene: TRBV7-2; d_gene: .; CDR3nt: TGTGCCAGCAGCCCCCGCTTCACAGATACGCAGTATTTT; CDR3aa: CASSPRFTDTQYF
j_gene: TRBJ2-5; abundance: once; v_gene: TRBV20-1; d_gene: TRBD1; CDR3nt: TGCAGTGCTAGAGATTCTGGACAGGCGATGGAGACCCAGTACTTC; CDR3aa: CSARDSGQAMETQYF
j_gene: TRBJ2-2; abundance: many; v_gene: TRBV6-5; d_gene: TRBD1; CDR3nt: TGTGCCAGCAGTTACTGGACAGGGTTAGGCACCGGGGAGCTGTTTTTT; CDR3aa: CASSYWTGLGTGELFF
j_gene: TRBJ1-2; abundance: .; v_gene: TRBV7-8; d_gene: .; CDR3nt: TGTGCCAGCAGCTTAGCGCGCCTGGGTACGAGTTTATTCTATGGCTACACCTTC; CDR3aa: CASSLARLGTSLFYGYTF
j_gene: TRBJ2-1; abundance: few; v_gene: TRBV11-2; d_gene: .; CDR3nt: TGTGCCAGCAGCTTAGTCCCGAGGGACCCAGAGCAGTTCTTC; CDR3aa: CASSLVPRDPEQFF
j_gene: TRBJ2-3; abundance: few; v_gene: TRBV18; d_gene: .; CDR3nt: TGTGCCAGCTCACCTGCTAGCAGGCGCACAGATACGCAGTATTTT; CDR3aa: CASSPASRRTDTQYF
j_gene: TRBJ1-2; abundance: .; v_gene: TRBV7-2; d_gene: .; CDR3nt: TGTGCCAGCAGCTCAGGGGTCGGGTTATTTGGCTACACCTTC; CDR3aa: CASSSGVGLFGYTF
j_gene: TRBJ2-3; abundance: many; v_gene: TRBV12-3/TRBV12-4; d_gene: .; CDR3nt: TGTGCCAGCACCCCGGACTTCACAGATACGCAGTATTTT; CDR3aa: CASTPDFTDTQYF
j_gene: TRBJ2-5; abundance: .; v_gene: TRBV10-3; d_gene: TRBD1; CDR3nt: TGTGCCATCAGTGCGACAGGGGTCCAAGAGACCCAGTACTTC; CDR3aa: CAISATGVQETQYF
j_gene: TRBJ2-3; abundance: few; v_gene: TRBV7-2; d_gene: .; CDR3nt: TGTGCCAGCAGCTTCGCTTGGGACTCTGGGGATCCGCAGTATTTT; CDR3aa: CASSFAWDSGDPQYF
j_gene: TRBJ1-2; abundance: .; v_gene: TRBV4-1; d_gene: TRBD1; CDR3nt: TGCGCCAGCAGCCAAGATGTCGGGACAGGGCAAAACTATGGCTACACCTTC; CDR3aa: CASSQDVGTGQNYGYTF
j_gene: TRBJ1-3; abundance: few; v_gene: TRBV15; d_gene: .; CDR3nt: TGTGCCACCAGCAGAGGGGACGCTGGAAACACCATATATTTT; CDR3aa: CATSRGDAGNTIYF
j_gene: TRBJ2-7; abundance: few; v_gene: TRBV11-2; d_gene: .; CDR3nt: TGTGCCAGCAGCTCAGGACAGCACTACGAGCAGTACTTC; CDR3aa: CASSSGQHYEQYF
j_gene: TRBJ2-1; abundance: many; v_gene: TRBV9; d_gene: .; CDR3nt: TGTGCCAGCAGCGTACAGACGGGGTACAATGAGCAGTTCTTC; CDR3aa: CASSVQTGYNEQFF
j_gene: TRBJ1-2; abundance: few; v_gene: TRBV4-2; d_gene: .; CDR3nt: TGTGCCAGCAGCCAAGAAAAGCGCAGTAACTATGGCTACACCTTC; CDR3aa: CASSQEKRSNYGYTF
j_gene: TRBJ2-3; abundance: few; v_gene: TRBV29-1; d_gene: .; CDR3nt: TGCAGCGTTGAGGGGAGATTCACAGATACGCAGTATTTT; CDR3aa: CSVEGRFTDTQYF
j_gene: TRBJ1-6; abundance: many; v_gene: TRBV5-1; d_gene: TRBD1; CDR3nt: TGCGCCAGCAGCTTGCTGACAGGGAGGATGGATTCACCCCTCCACTTT; CDR3aa: CASSLLTGRMDSPLHF
j_gene: TRBJ1-6; abundance: .; v_gene: TRBV20-1; d_gene: TRBD1; CDR3nt: TGCAGTGCCAGAGACAGGGCGGGTTCACCCCTCCACTTT; CDR3aa: CSARDRAGSPLHF
j_gene: TRBJ2-3; abundance: few; v_gene: TRBV7-2; d_gene: TRBD2; CDR3nt: TGTGCCAGCAGCTTAAGGACTAGCGGGTACACAGATACGCAGTATTTT; CDR3aa: CASSLRTSGYTDTQYF
j_gene: TRBJ1-2; abundance: few; v_gene: TRBV6-5; d_gene: .; CDR3nt: TGTGCCAGCAGTTACGCAGACAGCTATGGCTACACCTTC; CDR3aa: CASSYADSYGYTF
j_gene: TRBJ2-5; abundance: .; v_gene: TRBV5-5; d_gene: TRBD1; CDR3nt: TGTGCCAGCAGCTCCGACTGGACAGGGTCTTTAGGGGAGACCCAGTACTTC; CDR3aa: CASSSDWTGSLGETQYF
j_gene: TRBJ2-5; abundance: few; v_gene: TRBV6-5; d_gene: TRBD1; CDR3nt: TGTGCCAGCAGACCCCGGGACAGGGGGCAGGAGACCCAGTACTTC; CDR3aa: CASRPRDRGQETQYF
j_gene: TRBJ2-1; abundance: .; v_gene: TRBV29-1; d_gene: .; CDR3nt: TGCAGCGTTGACAGGGATTATGAGCAGTTCTTC; CDR3aa: CSVDRDYEQFF